Listed below are T cell receptor beta chains from one sample, sequenced in a study of CD8+CD57+ T cells in acquired aplastic anemia. TCRdb independently ran MiXCR on the reads; one entry per CDR3 protein. The sample shows more than 200,000 distinct CDR3 sequences, roughly 50% of them seen only once. Input material: sorted CD4+, CD8+, or CD8+CD57+ T cells (not recorded which) from PBMCs. These receptor sequences come from a human donor with aplastic anemia. Both conserved end residues are part of each CDR3. D genes are given only for firm matches. Expanded clones get a size class; other rows say once, few or many, or leave the size out.

v_gene: TRBV24-1; j_gene: TRBJ2-1; d_gene: TRBD2; abundance: -; CDR3nt: TGTGCCACCAAAGCGGGAGGGGGCTACAATGAGCAGTTCTTC; CDR3aa: CATKAGGGYNEQFF
v_gene: TRBV19; j_gene: TRBJ2-7; d_gene: -; abundance: many; CDR3nt: TGTGCCAGTAGTCCGGCAACCCCGCCCTACGAGCAGTACTTC; CDR3aa: CASSPATPPYEQYF
v_gene: TRBV7-8; j_gene: TRBJ2-5; d_gene: -; abundance: once; CDR3nt: TGTGCCAGCAGCTCTAGATGGGTGGGACAAGTCCAAGAGACCCAGTACTTC; CDR3aa: CASSSRWVGQVQETQYF
v_gene: TRBV19; j_gene: TRBJ2-7; d_gene: -; abundance: -; CDR3nt: TGTGCCAGCAGGGGGGGGGCAGTTTCCCTGGAGCAGTACTTC; CDR3aa: CASRGGAVSLEQYF
v_gene: TRBV12-3/TRBV12-4; j_gene: TRBJ1-5; d_gene: -; abundance: -; CDR3nt: TGTGCCAGCAGTTTCAATCGAGATCAGCCCCAGCATTTT; CDR3aa: CASSFNRDQPQHF
v_gene: TRBV19; j_gene: TRBJ1-2; d_gene: -; abundance: -; CDR3nt: TGTGCCAGTGGGGGCTATGGCTACACCTTC; CDR3aa: CASGGYGYTF
v_gene: TRBV10-3; j_gene: TRBJ1-2; d_gene: -; abundance: -; CDR3nt: TGTGCCATCAGTGGGGGCCTCACGGCGTATGGCTACACCTTC; CDR3aa: CAISGGLTAYGYTF
v_gene: TRBV15; j_gene: TRBJ2-5; d_gene: TRBD2; abundance: -; CDR3nt: TGTGCCACCAGCAGCTCCCCGGCGGGGGGGCGAGAGACCCAGTACTTC; CDR3aa: CATSSSPAGGRETQYF
v_gene: TRBV30; j_gene: TRBJ1-5; d_gene: -; abundance: few; CDR3nt: TGTGCCTGGAGTGTACGAGGGGGTACGCAGCCCCAGCATTTT; CDR3aa: CAWSVRGGTQPQHF
v_gene: TRBV6-2/TRBV6-3; j_gene: TRBJ2-5; d_gene: TRBD2; abundance: -; CDR3nt: TGTGCCAGCTGGGGCGGGGGGGAGTGGGAGACCCAGTACTTC; CDR3aa: CASWGGGEWETQYF
v_gene: TRBV5-1; j_gene: TRBJ2-7; d_gene: -; abundance: -; CDR3nt: TGCGCCAGCAGCTTGGATTCGGGACGCGAGCAGTACTTC; CDR3aa: CASSLDSGREQYF
v_gene: TRBV5-1; j_gene: TRBJ2-5; d_gene: TRBD2; abundance: few; CDR3nt: TGCGCCAGCAGCCGGGGACTAGCGGATCAAGAGACCCAGTACTTC; CDR3aa: CASSRGLADQETQYF
v_gene: TRBV5-1; j_gene: TRBJ1-6; d_gene: -; abundance: many; CDR3nt: TGCGCCAGCAGCTTGAACGGGGGGGGAAATTCACCCCTCCACTTT; CDR3aa: CASSLNGGGNSPLHF
v_gene: TRBV11-2; j_gene: TRBJ2-1; d_gene: -; abundance: few; CDR3nt: TGTGCCAGCTCACCTTATACCCAAGGCTTGGGTCCGAATGAGCAGTTCTTC; CDR3aa: CASSPYTQGLGPNEQFF
v_gene: TRBV5-8; j_gene: TRBJ1-5; d_gene: -; abundance: many; CDR3nt: TGTGCCAGCAGCCCTCAGGGGAATCAGCCCCAGCATTTT; CDR3aa: CASSPQGNQPQHF
v_gene: TRBV5-8; j_gene: TRBJ2-7; d_gene: -; abundance: many; CDR3nt: TGTGCCAGCAGCTTGGACAGGGTCTACGAGCAGTACTTC; CDR3aa: CASSLDRVYEQYF
v_gene: TRBV10-3; j_gene: TRBJ1-3; d_gene: -; abundance: -; CDR3nt: TGTGCCGTCTACAGTTACGGAAACACCATATATTTT; CDR3aa: CAVYSYGNTIYF
v_gene: TRBV20-1; j_gene: TRBJ1-4; d_gene: -; abundance: many; CDR3nt: TGCAGTGCTAATCCTGGTGGGGCCGAAAAACTGTTTTTT; CDR3aa: CSANPGGAEKLFF
v_gene: TRBV6-1; j_gene: TRBJ1-5; d_gene: TRBD1; abundance: many; CDR3nt: TGTGCCAGTGACAGGGCGCAGGGTCAGCCCCAGCATTTT; CDR3aa: CASDRAQGQPQHF
v_gene: TRBV3-2; j_gene: TRBJ2-7; d_gene: -; abundance: -; CDR3nt: TGTGCCAGCAGCGGACAGCCAGAGTCCGAGCAGTACTTC; CDR3aa: CASSGQPESEQYF
v_gene: TRBV5-1; j_gene: TRBJ2-1; d_gene: TRBD2; abundance: many; CDR3nt: TGCGCCAGCAGCTTGAGCGGGGGCCGCAATGAGCAGTTCTTC; CDR3aa: CASSLSGGRNEQFF
v_gene: TRBV5-5; j_gene: TRBJ2-1; d_gene: -; abundance: many; CDR3nt: TGTGCCAGCAGCCGAGCCGGTTACGGCTACAATGAGCAGTTCTTC; CDR3aa: CASSRAGYGYNEQFF